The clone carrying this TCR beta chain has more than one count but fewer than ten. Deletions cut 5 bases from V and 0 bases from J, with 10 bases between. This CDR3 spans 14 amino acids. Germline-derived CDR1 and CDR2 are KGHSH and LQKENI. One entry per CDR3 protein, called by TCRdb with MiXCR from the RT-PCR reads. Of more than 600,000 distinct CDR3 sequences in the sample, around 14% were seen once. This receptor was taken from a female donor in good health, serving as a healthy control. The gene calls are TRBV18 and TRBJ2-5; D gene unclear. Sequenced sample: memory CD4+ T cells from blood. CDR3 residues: CASSEPRNQETQYF. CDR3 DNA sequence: TGTGCCAGCTCAGAGCCCCGAAACCAAGAGACCCAGTACTTC.